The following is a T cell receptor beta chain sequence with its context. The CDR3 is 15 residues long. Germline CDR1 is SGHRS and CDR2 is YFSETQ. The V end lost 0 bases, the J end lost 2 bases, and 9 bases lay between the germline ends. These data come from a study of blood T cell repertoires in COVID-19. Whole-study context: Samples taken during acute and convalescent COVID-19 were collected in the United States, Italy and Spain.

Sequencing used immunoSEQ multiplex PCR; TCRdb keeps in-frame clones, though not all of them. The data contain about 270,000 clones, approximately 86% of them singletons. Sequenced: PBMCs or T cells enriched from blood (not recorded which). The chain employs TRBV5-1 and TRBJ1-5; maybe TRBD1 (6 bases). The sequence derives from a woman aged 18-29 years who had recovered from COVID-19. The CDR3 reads CASSLEGVGNQPQHF. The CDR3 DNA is TGCGCCAGCAGCTTGGAGGGGGTTGGCAATCAGCCCCAGCATTTT.